These 13 T cell receptor beta chains originate from one sample sequenced in a study of T cell responses to AZD1222 COVID-19 vaccine. Profiled with immunoSEQ multiplex PCR; TCRdb holds only in-frame clones, not every one. The sample lists roughly 97,000 clones, roughly 90% seen once, with roughly a sixth in the top ten. Source: peripheral blood, taken on day 0 of AZD1222 vaccination. These receptors all come from an adult in good health.

This chain uses TRBV27 with TRBJ2-7; no reliable D call. The CDR3 is 14 amino acids. Germline V gene lookup returns CDR1 MNHEY and CDR2 SMNVEV (reference sequence). Trimming pared 6 bases from V and 5 bases from J, leaving 17 bases between. CDR3 residues: CASRIRELGDEQYF. In DNA form, the CDR3 reads TGTGCCAGCAGGATAAGGGAATTGGGCGACGAGCAGTACTTC.

The rearrangement joins TRBV11-2 to TRBJ1-2, with no clear D. The germline V gene encodes CDR1 SGHAT and CDR2 FQNNGV. V dropped 3 bases and J dropped 2 bases, with 13 bases sitting between them. This CDR3 region has 15 residues. This chain's CDR3 is CASSFDSGPNYGYTF. In DNA, the CDR3 is TGTGCCAGCAGCTTTGATTCCGGGCCAAACTATGGCTACACCTTC.

The chain links TRBV5-8 to TRBJ2-7; possible D gene TRBD2, 6 bases. CDR1 is SGHTS, CDR2 YDEGEE, per germline. V dropped 1 base and J dropped 1 base, with 18 bases sitting between them. The CDR3 consists of 17 residues. CDR3: CASSLFFPVGGSYEQYF. The CDR3, as DNA: TGTGCCAGCAGCTTGTTTTTCCCAGTGGGGGGATCCTACGAGCAGTACTTC.

The CDR3 DNA reads as TGTGCCAGCAGCGTAGGTCCGGGGGGCCGGACCGGGGAGCTGTTTTTT. Translating gives CASSVGPGGRTGELFF. The chain carries TRBV9 and TRBJ2-2; D is perhaps TRBD2 (7 bases). Trimming cost V 0 bases and J 5 bases, with 14 bases left between them. The CDR3 consists of 16 residues. Germline V gene data show CDR1 as SGDLS and CDR2 as YYNGEE. The full variable domain, rest sourced from reference TRBV9 and TRBJ2-2, is DSGVTQTPKHLITATGQRVTLRCSPRSGDLSVYWYQQSLDQGLQFLIQYYNGEERAKGNILERFSAQQFPDLHSELNLSSLELGDSALYFCASSVGPGGRTGELFFGEGSRLTVL.

The gene calls are TRBV27 and TRBJ1-5, with D uncertain. There are 16 residues in the CDR3. The V gene lost 2 bases and the J gene lost 0 bases, with 11 bases spanning the gap. Germline-derived CDR1 and CDR2 are MNHEY and SMNVEV (reference sequence). The CDR3, as DNA: TGTGCCAGCAGTTTAGGGCGGAGCCATAGCAATCAGCCCCAGCATTTT. Its protein product is CASSLGRSHSNQPQHF.

The chain employs TRBV6-5 and TRBJ2-1; 11 positions match TRBD2. CDR1 is MNHEY, CDR2 SVGAGI, per germline. The J segment lost 6 bases and the V segment lost 6 bases, leaving 7 bases of the junction unmatched. The CDR3 sequence is 15 residues long. The CDR3 spells CASRLSGGAPNEQFF. The CDR3 DNA reads as TGTGCCAGCAGACTTAGCGGGGGGGCTCCCAATGAGCAGTTCTTC.

This chain links TRBV9 with TRBJ2-1; TRBD2 is a possible D gene (7 bases). Deletions cut 1 base from V and 2 bases from J, with 19 bases between. This CDR3 comprises 18 residues. CDR1 and CDR2 (germline): SGDLS, YYNGEE. The CDR3 sequence: CASSVPSGGRGPYNEQFF. The CDR3 nucleotides are TGTGCCAGCAGCGTACCCTCGGGGGGCAGGGGCCCCTACAATGAGCAGTTCTTC.

The J gene is TRBJ2-1, the V gene TRBV29-1, with TRBD1 identical over 7 bases. Germline CDR1 SQVTM, CDR2 ANQGSEA. Unmatched junction bases numbered 6, after V lost 5 bases and J lost 5 bases. The CDR3 is 13 amino acids. The CDR3 nucleotides read TGCAGCGTTAACGGACAGGTTCACAATGAGCAGTTCTTC. Its protein product is CSVNGQVHNEQFF.

The chain joins TRBV5-8 to TRBJ2-1, with D hard to call. There are 14 residues in the CDR3. The germline V and J ends were trimmed by 0 bases and 7 bases, with 11 bases remaining between them. Per germline, CDR1 SGHTS and CDR2 YDEGEE. CDR3 in DNA: TGTGCCAGCAGCTTGGTAGAAGGAGATAATGAGCAGTTCTTC. This gives the protein CASSLVEGDNEQFF. The full variable domain, rest sourced from reference TRBV5-8 and TRBJ2-1, is EAGVTQSPTHLIKTRGQQATLRCSPISGHTSVYWYQQALGLGLQFLLWYDEGEERNRGNFPPRFSGRQFPNYSSELNVNALELEDSALYLCASSLVEGDNEQFFGPGTRLTVL.

This clone has at least ten counts. The rearrangement joins TRBV6-1 to TRBJ2-2; the D is unclear. Trimming removed 1 base at V and 2 bases at J, with 2 bases between. This CDR3 is 13 amino acids long. Germline CDR1 MNHNS, CDR2 SASEGT. In DNA, the CDR3 is TGTGCCAGCAGTGAAGATAACACCGGGGAGCTGTTTTTT. As protein: CASSEDNTGELFF.

The table lists this clone with a count of one. V usage is TRBV5-3 and J usage is TRBJ2-1; D remains unclear. TRBV5-3 qualifies as an ORF whose function is uncertain. The V end was cut by 0 bases, the J end by 4 bases, with 5 bases between. The CDR3 is 13 amino acids. The CDR3, as DNA: TGTGCCAGAAGCTTGGGCAGATACAATGAGCAGTTCTTC. Protein product: CARSLGRYNEQFF.

V gene TRBV29-1 combines with J gene TRBJ1-2, with D perhaps matching TRBD1 (5 bases). CDR3 length equals 11 residues. Germline values: CDR1 SQVTM, CDR2 ANQGSEA. The CDR3 sequence is CIGQTNYGYTF. The CDR3 DNA reads as TGCATCGGACAAACTAACTATGGCTACACCTTC.

The genes are TRBV29-1 and TRBJ2-6; TRBD1 matches at 7 bases. J was trimmed by 0 bases and V by 3 bases; bases with no gene match: 2. This CDR3 comprises 15 residues. The V gene's germline CDR1 is SQVTM and CDR2 ANQGSEA. The DNA for the CDR3 is TGCAGCGTTGACGCAGGGGGCTCTGGGGCCAACGTCCTGACTTTC. It is translated as CSVDAGGSGANVLTF.